Each of the 5 T cell receptor beta chains below was sequenced from the same sample in a study of T cell responses to AZD1222 COVID-19 vaccine. Profiling relied on immunoSEQ multiplex PCR, and the TCRdb table lists in-frame clones only, not all of them. The top ten clones hold around 30% of a sample with more than 95,000 clones, about 89% of them seen once. Sequenced material: peripheral blood, taken on day 0 of AZD1222 vaccination. All receptors derive from an adult in good health.

V and J are TRBV18 and TRBJ1-6, with 9 bases lining up with TRBD1. CDR3 size: 15 residues. The J segment lost 6 bases and the V segment lost 5 bases, leaving 5 bases of the junction unmatched. Germline CDR1 reads KGHSH; CDR2 reads LQKENI. CDR3 coding DNA: TGTGCCAGCTCAGGTACAGGGGGCGGTAATTCACCCCTCCACTTT. It translates to CASSGTGGGNSPLHF.

V and J are TRBV4-3 and TRBJ2-7, with 9 positions matching TRBD2. The ends lost 0 bases at V and 5 bases at J; junction bases unmatched: 5. Per the germline V gene, CDR1 is LGHNA and CDR2 is YSLEER. The CDR3 has 15 amino acids. The CDR3 is CASSQEGGRAHEQYF. CDR3 nucleotides: TGCGCCAGCAGCCAAGAAGGCGGGAGGGCCCACGAGCAGTACTTC.

This chain uses TRBV4-2 with TRBJ2-1, with 8 bases aligning to TRBD2. The germline V gene encodes CDR1 LGHNA and CDR2 YNFKEQ. The CDR3 runs 17 residues. V lost 5 bases and J lost 9; bases outside the gene matches: 18. CDR3: CASSSPPGLVLSGEQFF. For the CDR3, the DNA is TGTGCCAGCAGCTCCCCGCCGGGACTAGTCCTTTCTGGTGAGCAGTTCTTC.

The chain joins TRBV2 to TRBJ1-1, with D possibly being TRBD1 (6 bases). This CDR3 has 14 residues. V dropped 6 bases and J dropped 1 base, with 12 bases sitting between them. The germline CDR1 and CDR2 sequences are SNHLY and FYNNEI. CDR3 loop: CASRPDSPNTEAFF. The CDR3 coding sequence is TGTGCCAGCAGACCGGACAGCCCGAACACTGAAGCTTTCTTT.

This sequence joins TRBV5-1 and TRBJ1-1; D uncertain. CDR3 length: 13 amino acids. The V end was cut by 1 base, the J end by 0 bases, with 4 bases between. Germline assignment: CDR1 SGHRS and CDR2 YFSETQ. The CDR3 spells CASSLRLNTEAFF. The CDR3 nucleotides are TGCGCCAGCAGCTTGCGATTGAACACTGAAGCTTTCTTT.